Given below is one T cell receptor beta chain in context. Arm-PCR of CDR3 regions and iRepertoire HTBI primers were used to build TCR beta libraries. Each CDR3 protein gets one entry after TCRdb re-called the multiplex PCR reads with MiXCR. Among some 500,000 distinct CDR3 sequences listed, roughly 14% were seen once. The data derive from a study of regulatory T cells in long-lasting Graves disease. Study at large: Antithyroid drug use was under 3 months in newly diagnosed Graves' patients.

V was cut by 3 bases and J by 0 bases, with 19 bases left in between. Germline CDR1 reads SGHRS; CDR2 reads YFSETQ. The CDR3 contains 18 residues. Indicated time point: newly diagnosed GD, antithyroid drugs for less than 3 months. TCR sequences were obtained from RNA taken from PBMCs. These same data were also listed under a study on T cells in Graves' hyperthyroidism and ophthalmopathy.

The V call is TRBV5-1, the J call TRBJ2-1; weak D call: TRBD1 (6 bases). The material was peripheral blood mononuclear cells (PBMCs), obtained at new diagnosis, from a patient treated with antithyroid drugs. This receptor was obtained from a man aged 30 to 39 with Graves disease. The CDR3 nucleotides are TGCGCCAGCAGCTCGGTTTTAATGGGGGCGAGCTCCTACAATGAGCAGTTCTTC. Its protein is CASSSVLMGASSYNEQFF.